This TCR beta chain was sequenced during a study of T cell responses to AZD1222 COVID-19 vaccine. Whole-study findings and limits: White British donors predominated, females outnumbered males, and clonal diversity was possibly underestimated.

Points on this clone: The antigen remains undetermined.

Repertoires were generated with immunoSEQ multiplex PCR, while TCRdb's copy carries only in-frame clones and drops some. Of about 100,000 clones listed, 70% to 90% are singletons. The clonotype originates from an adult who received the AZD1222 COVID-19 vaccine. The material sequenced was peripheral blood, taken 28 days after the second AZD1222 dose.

Here the CDR3 reads CASSTGTGPYEQYF. The CDR3 DNA follows: TGTGCCAGCAGTACCGGGACAGGGCCCTACGAGCAGTACTTC. This chain links TRBV14 with TRBJ2-7; the match to TRBD1 covers 9 bases. Germline CDR1 is SGHDN and CDR2 is FVKESK. Unmatched junction bases numbered 5, after V lost 6 bases and J lost 2 bases. This CDR3 is 14 amino acids long.